The T cell receptor beta chain described here comes from a study of T-cell memory formation after mild COVID-19. Study details: The TCR clusters were mostly specific to one donor. Study-wide results and caveats: Second-wave clones reaching peak frequency on day 37 lacked confirmed SARS-CoV-2 specificity. Shrinking CD4+ clones resided mostly in CM and EM, and CD8+ ones in EMRA.

The CDR3 sequence is 15 residues long. Per germline, CDR1 SEHNR and CDR2 FQNEAQ (reference sequence). The V and J ends lost 5 bases and 2 bases respectively, with 14 bases between them. About this clonotype: Its antigen remains unknown.

Constant-segment primers were used for 5'RACE, and the resulting TCR alpha and TCR beta cDNA libraries carried sample barcodes and UMIs. TCRdb used MiXCR to reprocess the 5' RACE reads, holding one entry per CDR3 protein. Here the sample spans approximately 390,000 distinct CDR3 sequences, approximately 15% being singletons. What was sequenced was PBMCs or a T cell subset sorted from them (not recorded which). This chain uses TRBV7-9 with TRBJ2-3; either TRBD1 or TRBD2 may fit D (7 bases each). This clonotype was obtained from a man aged 18 to 30 who had mild COVID-19 (a few samples of this study predate the infection). Cell type and time point are not known. The CDR3 bases are TGTGCCAGCAGCCCCCAGGGGGGGATCACAGATACGCAGTATTTT. Residues: CASSPQGGITDTQYF.